The T cell receptor beta chain described here comes from a study of regulatory T cells in long-lasting Graves disease. The length of the CDR3 is 15 residues. Germline CDR1 reads DFQATT; CDR2 reads SNEGSKA (reference sequence). The V end lost 6 bases, the J end lost 0 bases, and 15 bases lay between the germline ends. This clonotype was seen many times. Time point defined: newly diagnosed GD, antithyroid drugs for less than 3 months. RNA extracted from PBMCs served as the sequencing template. In building TCR beta libraries, iRepertoire HTBI primers were used together with Arm-PCR of CDR3 regions. In TCRdb, the multiplex PCR reads were re-called with MiXCR into one record per CDR3 protein. The sample lists 450,000 to 600,000 distinct CDR3 sequences; approximately 12% were seen once. The sample also formed part of further work on T cells in Graves' hyperthyroidism and ophthalmopathy.

The chain links TRBV20-1 to TRBJ2-4; D unresolved. This receptor was obtained from a man aged 25 to 45 with Graves disease. The sample here was peripheral blood mononuclear cells (PBMCs), taken at new diagnosis, from a patient treated with antithyroid drugs. This CDR3 reads CSAGSSSRAKNIQYF. Here the CDR3 DNA reads TGCAGTGCGGGTAGTTCCTCCCGAGCCAAAAACATTCAGTACTTC.